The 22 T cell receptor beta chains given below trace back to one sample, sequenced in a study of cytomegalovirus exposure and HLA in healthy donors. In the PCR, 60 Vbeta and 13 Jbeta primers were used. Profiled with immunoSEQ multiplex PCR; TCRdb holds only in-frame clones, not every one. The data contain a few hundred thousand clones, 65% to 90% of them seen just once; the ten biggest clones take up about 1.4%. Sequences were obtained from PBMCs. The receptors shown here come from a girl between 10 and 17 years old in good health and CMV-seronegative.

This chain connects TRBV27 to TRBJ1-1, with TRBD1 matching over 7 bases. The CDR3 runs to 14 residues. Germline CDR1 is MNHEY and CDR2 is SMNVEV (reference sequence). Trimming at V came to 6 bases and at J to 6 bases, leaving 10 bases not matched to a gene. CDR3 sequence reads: CASRSLRGPPEAFF. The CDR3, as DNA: TGTGCCAGCAGATCCTTGAGGGGGCCCCCTGAAGCTTTCTTT.

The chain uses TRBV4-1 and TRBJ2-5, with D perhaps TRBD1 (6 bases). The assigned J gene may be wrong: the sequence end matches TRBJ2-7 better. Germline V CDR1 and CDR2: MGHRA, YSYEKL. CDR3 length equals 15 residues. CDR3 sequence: CASSQYRDNSYEQYF. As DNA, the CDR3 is TGCGCCAGCAGCCAATACAGGGACAACTCCTACGAGCAGTACTTC.

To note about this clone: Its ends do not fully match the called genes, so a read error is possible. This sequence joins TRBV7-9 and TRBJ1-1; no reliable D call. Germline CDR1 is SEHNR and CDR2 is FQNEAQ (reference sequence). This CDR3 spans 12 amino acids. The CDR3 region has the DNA TGTTCCAGCAGTCCCCTATCCACTGAAGCTTTCTTT. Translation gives CSSSPLSTEAFF.

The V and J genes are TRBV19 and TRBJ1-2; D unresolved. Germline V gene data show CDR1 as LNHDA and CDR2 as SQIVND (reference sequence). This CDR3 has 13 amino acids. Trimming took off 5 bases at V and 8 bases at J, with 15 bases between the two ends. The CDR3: CASSQAIGRGYTF. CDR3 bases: TGTGCCAGTAGTCAGGCAATTGGAAGGGGCTACACCTTC.

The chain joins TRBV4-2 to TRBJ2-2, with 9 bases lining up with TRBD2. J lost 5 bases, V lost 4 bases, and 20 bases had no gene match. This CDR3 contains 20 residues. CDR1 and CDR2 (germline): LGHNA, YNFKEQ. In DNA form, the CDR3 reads TGTGCCAGCAGCCCGAAAGATTACCGCGGGACTAGCTCTGGAACCGGGGAGCTGTTTTTT. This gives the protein CASSPKDYRGTSSGTGELFF.

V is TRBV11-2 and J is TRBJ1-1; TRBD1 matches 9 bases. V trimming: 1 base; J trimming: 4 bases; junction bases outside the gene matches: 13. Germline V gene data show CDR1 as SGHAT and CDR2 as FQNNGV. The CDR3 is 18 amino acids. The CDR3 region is CASSLGGQGSVLSTEAFF. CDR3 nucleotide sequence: TGTGCCAGCAGCTTAGGGGGACAGGGTTCTGTATTGAGCACTGAAGCTTTCTTT.

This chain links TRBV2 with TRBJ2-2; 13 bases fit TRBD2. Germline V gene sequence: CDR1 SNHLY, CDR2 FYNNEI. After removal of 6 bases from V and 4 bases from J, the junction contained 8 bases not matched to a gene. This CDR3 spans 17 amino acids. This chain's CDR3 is CASRRKGTSGTTGELFF. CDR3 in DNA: TGTGCCAGCAGGAGGAAAGGGACTAGCGGGACCACCGGGGAGCTGTTTTTT. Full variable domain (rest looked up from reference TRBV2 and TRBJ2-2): EPEVTQTPSHQVTQMGQEVILRCVPISNHLYFYWYRQILGQKVEFLVSFYNNEISEKSEIFDDQFSVERPDGSNFTLKIRSTKLEDSAMYFCASRRKGTSGTTGELFFGEGSRLTVL.

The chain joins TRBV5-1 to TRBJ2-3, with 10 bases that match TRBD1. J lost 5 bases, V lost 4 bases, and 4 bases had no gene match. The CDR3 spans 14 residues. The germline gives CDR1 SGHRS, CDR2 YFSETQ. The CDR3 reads CASSGTGVGDTQYF. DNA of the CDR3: TGCGCCAGCAGCGGGACAGGGGTAGGAGATACGCAGTATTTT.

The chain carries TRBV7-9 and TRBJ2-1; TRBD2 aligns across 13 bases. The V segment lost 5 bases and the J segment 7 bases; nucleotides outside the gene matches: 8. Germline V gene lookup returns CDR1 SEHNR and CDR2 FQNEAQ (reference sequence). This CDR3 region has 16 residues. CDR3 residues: CASSRTSGGPENEQFF. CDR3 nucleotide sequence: TGTGCCAGCAGCCGGACTAGCGGGGGCCCGGAGAATGAGCAGTTCTTC.

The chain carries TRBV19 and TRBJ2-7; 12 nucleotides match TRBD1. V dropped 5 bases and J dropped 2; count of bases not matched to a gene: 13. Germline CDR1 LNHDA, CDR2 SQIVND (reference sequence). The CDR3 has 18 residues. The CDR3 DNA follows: TGTGCCAGTAGTCCTGGGACAGGGGGCGAAATGGGGGCCTACGAGCAGTACTTC. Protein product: CASSPGTGGEMGAYEQYF.

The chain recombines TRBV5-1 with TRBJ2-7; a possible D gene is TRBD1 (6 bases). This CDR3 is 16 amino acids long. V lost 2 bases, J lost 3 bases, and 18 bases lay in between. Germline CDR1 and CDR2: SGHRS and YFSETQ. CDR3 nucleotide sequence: TGCGCCAGCAGCTTCCTGCAGACAGGATTGGGCTACGAGCAGTACTTC. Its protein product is CASSFLQTGLGYEQYF.

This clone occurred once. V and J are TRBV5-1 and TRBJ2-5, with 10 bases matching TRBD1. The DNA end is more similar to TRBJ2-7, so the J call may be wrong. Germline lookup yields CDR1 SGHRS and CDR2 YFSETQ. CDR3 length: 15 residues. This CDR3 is CASSLVGTGVYEQYF. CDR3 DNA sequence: TGCGCCAGCAGCTTGGTGGGGACAGGGGTTTACGAGCAGTACTTC.

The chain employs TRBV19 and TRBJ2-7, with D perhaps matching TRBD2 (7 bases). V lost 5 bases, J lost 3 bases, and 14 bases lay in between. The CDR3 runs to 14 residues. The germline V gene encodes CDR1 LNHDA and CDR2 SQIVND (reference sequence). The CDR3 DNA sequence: TGTGCCAGTAGTTTCGAGGGGGGGAACTACGAGCAGTACTTC. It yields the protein CASSFEGGNYEQYF.

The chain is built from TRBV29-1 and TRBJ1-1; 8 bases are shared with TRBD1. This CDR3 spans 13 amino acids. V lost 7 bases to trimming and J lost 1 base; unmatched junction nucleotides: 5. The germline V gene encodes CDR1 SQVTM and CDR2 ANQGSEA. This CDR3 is CSAAGQANTEAFF. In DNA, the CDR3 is TGCAGCGCCGCGGGACAGGCGAACACTGAAGCTTTCTTT.

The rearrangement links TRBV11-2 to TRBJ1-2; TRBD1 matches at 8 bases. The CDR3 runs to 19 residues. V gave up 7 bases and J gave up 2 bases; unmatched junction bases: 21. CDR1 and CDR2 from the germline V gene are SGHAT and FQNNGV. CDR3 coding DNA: TGTGCCAGCACCAACCCCTGGGTGGGACAGGAAGGGGTGAACTATGGCTACACCTTC. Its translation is CASTNPWVGQEGVNYGYTF.

CDR3 nucleotides: TGTGCCAGCAGCCTTACTAGCGGGGGTTCGAATGAGCAGTTCTTC. Its translation: CASSLTSGGSNEQFF. The J gene is TRBJ2-1, the V gene TRBV4-2; the match to TRBD2 covers 11 bases. V gave up 4 bases and J gave up 7 bases; unmatched junction bases: 6. This CDR3 spans 15 amino acids. Germline V gene lookup returns CDR1 LGHNA and CDR2 YNFKEQ.

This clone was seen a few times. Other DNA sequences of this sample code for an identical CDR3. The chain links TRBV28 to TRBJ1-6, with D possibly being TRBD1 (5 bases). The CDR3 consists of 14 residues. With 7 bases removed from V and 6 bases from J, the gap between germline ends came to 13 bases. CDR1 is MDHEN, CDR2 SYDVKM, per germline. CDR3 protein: CASTRDSSNSPLHF. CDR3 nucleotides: TGTGCCAGCACGCGGGACTCTTCTAATTCACCCCTCCACTTT. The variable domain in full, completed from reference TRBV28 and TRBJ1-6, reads DVKVTQSSRYLVKRTGEKVFLECVQDMDHENMFWYRQDPGLGLRLIYFSYDVKMKEKGDIPEGYSVSREKKERFSLILESASTNQTSMYLCASTRDSSNSPLHFGNGTRLTVT.

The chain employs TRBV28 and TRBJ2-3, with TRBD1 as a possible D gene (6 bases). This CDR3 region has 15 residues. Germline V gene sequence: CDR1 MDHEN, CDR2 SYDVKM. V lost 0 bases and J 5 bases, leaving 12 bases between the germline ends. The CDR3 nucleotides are TGTGCCAGCAGTTTATGGGGGGCCCCGGTAGATACGCAGTATTTT. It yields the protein CASSLWGAPVDTQYF.

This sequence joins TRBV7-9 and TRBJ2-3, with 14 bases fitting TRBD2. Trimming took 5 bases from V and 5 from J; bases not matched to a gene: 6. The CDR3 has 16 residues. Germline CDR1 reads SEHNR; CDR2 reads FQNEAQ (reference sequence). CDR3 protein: CASSILGLAGVDTQYF. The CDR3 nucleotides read TGTGCCAGCAGCATATTGGGACTAGCGGGAGTAGATACGCAGTATTTT. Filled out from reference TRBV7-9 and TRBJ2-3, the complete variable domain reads DTGVSQNPRHKITKRGQNVTFRCDPISEHNRLYWYRQTLGQGPEFLTYFQNEAQLEKSRLLSDRFSAERPKGSFSTLEIQRTEQGDSAMYLCASSILGLAGVDTQYFGPGTRLTVL.

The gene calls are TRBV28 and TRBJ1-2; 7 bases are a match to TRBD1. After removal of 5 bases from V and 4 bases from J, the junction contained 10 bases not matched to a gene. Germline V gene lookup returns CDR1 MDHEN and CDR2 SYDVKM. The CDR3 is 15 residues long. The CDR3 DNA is TGTGCCAGCAGTCTACCATGGACAGGTATCTATGGCTACACCTTC. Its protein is CASSLPWTGIYGYTF.

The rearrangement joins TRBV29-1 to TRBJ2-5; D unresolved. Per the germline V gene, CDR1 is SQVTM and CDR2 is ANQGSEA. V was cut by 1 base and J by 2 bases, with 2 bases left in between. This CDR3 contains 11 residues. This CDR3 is CSVEVQETQYF. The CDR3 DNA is TGCAGCGTTGAAGTACAAGAGACCCAGTACTTC.

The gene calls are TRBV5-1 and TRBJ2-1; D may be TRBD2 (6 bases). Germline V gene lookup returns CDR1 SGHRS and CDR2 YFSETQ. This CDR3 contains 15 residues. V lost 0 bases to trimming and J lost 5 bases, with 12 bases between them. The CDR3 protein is CASSLVGGANNEQFF. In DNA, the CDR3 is TGCGCCAGCAGCTTGGTCGGGGGAGCTAACAATGAGCAGTTCTTC.